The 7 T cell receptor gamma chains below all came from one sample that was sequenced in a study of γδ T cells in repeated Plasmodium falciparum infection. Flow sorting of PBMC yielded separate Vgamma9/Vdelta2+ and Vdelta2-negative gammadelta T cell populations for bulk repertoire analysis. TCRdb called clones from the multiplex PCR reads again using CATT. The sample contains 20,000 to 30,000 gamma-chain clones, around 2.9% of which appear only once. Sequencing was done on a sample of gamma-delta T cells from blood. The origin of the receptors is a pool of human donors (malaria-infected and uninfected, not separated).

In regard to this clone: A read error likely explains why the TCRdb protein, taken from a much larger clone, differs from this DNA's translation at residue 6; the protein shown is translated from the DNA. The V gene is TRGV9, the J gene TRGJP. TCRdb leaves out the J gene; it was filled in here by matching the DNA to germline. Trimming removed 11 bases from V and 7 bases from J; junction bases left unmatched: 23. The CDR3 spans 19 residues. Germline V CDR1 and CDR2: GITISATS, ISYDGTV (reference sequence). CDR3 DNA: TGTGCCTGCAGCGGGGGTATAAGGGGAGGCGAGTTGGGCAAAAAAATCAAGGTATTT. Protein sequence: CACSGGIRGGELGKKIKVF.

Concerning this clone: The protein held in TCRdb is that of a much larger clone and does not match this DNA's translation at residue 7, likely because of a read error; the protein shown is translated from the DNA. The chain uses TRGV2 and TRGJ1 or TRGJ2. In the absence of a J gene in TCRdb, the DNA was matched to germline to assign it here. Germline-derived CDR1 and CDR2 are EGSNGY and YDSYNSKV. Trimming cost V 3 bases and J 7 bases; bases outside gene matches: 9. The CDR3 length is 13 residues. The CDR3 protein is CATWDPTGYKKLF. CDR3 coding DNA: TGTGCCACCTGGGACCCCACGGGATATAAGAAACTCTTT.

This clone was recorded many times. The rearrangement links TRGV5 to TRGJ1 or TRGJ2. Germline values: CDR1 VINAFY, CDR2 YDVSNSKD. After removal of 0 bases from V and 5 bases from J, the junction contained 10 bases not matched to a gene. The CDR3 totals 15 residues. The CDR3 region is CATWDRPILHYKKLF. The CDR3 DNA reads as TGTGCCACCTGGGACAGGCCAATTTTGCATTATAAGAAACTCTTT.

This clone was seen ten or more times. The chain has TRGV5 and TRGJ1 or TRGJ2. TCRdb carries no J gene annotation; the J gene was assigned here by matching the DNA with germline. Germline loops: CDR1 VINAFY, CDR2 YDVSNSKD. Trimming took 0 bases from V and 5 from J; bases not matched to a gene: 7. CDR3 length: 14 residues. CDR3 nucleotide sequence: TGTGCCACCTGGGACAGGCAAAGGAATTATAAGAAACTCTTT. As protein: CATWDRQRNYKKLF.

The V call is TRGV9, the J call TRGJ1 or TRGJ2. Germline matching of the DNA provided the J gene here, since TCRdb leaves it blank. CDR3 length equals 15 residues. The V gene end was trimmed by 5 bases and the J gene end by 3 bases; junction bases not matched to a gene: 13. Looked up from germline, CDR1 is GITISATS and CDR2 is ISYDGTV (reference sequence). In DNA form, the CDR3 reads TGTGCCTTGTGGGGGTGCACTTCCCCTTATTATAAGAAACTCTTT. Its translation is CALWGCTSPYYKKLF.

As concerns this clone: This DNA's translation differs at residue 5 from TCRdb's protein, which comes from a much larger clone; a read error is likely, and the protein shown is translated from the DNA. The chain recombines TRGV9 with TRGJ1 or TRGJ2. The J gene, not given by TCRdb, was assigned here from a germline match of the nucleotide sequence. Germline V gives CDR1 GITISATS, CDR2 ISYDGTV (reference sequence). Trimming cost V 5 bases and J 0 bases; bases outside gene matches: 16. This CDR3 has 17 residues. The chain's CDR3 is CALWGAAAAQNYYKKLF. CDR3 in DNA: TGTGCCTTGTGGGGGGCCGCAGCTGCTCAGAATTATTATAAGAAACTCTTT.

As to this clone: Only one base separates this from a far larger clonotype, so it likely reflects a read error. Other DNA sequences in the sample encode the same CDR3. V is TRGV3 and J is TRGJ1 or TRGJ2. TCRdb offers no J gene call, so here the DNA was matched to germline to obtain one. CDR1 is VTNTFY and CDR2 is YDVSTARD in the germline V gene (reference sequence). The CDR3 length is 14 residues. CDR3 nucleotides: TGCGCCACCTGGGACAGTCACCCTTATTATAAGAAACTCTTT. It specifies CATWDSHPYYKKLF.